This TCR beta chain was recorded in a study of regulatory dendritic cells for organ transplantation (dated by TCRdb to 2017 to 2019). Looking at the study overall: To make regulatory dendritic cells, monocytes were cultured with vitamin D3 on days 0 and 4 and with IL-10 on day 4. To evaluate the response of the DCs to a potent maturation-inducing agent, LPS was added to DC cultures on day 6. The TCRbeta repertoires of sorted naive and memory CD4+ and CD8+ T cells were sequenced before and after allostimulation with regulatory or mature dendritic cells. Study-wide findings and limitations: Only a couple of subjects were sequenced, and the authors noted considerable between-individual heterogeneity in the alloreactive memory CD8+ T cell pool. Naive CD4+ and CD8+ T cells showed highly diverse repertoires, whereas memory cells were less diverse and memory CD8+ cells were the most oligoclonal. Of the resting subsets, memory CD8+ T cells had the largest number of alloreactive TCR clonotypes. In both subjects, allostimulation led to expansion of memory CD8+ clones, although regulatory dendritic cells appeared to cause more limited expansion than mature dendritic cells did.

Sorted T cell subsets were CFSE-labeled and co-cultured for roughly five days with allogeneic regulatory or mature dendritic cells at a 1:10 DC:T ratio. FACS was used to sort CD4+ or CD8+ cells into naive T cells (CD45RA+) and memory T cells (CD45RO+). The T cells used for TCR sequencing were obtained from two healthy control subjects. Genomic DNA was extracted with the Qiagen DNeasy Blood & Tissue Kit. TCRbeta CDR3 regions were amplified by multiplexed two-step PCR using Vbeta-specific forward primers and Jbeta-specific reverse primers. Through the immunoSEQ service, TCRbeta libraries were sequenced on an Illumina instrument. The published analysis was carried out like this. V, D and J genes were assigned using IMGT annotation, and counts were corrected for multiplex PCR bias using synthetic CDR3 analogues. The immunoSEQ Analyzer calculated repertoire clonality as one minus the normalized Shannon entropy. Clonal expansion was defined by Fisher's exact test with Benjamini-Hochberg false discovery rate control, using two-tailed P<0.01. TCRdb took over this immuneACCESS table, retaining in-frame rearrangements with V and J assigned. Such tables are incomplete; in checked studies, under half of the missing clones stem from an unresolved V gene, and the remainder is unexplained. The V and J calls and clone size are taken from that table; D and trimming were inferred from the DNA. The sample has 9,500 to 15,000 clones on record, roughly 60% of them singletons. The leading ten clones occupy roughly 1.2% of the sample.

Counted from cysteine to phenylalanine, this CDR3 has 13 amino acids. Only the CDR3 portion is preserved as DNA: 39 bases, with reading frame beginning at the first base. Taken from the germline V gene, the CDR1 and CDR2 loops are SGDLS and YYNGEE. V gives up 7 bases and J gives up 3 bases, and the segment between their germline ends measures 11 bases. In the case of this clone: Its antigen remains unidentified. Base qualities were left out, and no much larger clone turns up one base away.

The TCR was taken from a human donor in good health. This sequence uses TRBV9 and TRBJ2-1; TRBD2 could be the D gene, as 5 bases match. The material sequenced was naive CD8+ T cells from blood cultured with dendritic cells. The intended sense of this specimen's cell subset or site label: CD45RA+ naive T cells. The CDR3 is CASGPEGYNEQFF. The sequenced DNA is TGTGCCAGCGGACCTGAGGGCTACAATGAGCAGTTCTTC. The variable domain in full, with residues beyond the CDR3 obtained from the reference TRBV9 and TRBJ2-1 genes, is DSGVTQTPKHLITATGQRVTLRCSPRSGDLSVYWYQQSLDQGLQFLIQYYNGEERAKGNILERFSAQQFPDLHSELNLSSLELGDSALYFCASGPEGYNEQFFGPGTRLTVL.